A single TCR beta chain is shown here with its context. Antigen: not known. CDR1 and CDR2 (germline): MNHEY, SVGAGI. CDR3 size: 15 residues. The entry originates in a study of monozygotic twins with inflammatory bowel disease. Overall study findings and caveats: People with IBD had fewer clonotypes in common with others than healthy twins did, especially with disease activity.

Eight separate reactions per sample served to make cDNA. TCRdb reprocessed the 5' RACE reads and stores each CDR3 protein as one record, lacking DNA. The sample is made up of 300,000 to 350,000 distinct CDR3 sequences, and the top ten hold roughly 2% of it. Donors each contributed one blood sample measuring around 2.5 ml. The sequence was collected from a human donor with ulcerative colitis or Crohn's disease, or a healthy co-twin of an affected twin (not recorded which). This chain uses TRBV6-5 with TRBJ2-6. Sequencing was performed on blood. The CDR3 sequence: CASSYSGQDANVLTF.